A single sample gave rise to the 26 T cell receptor beta chains below, sequenced in a study of preoperative IRX-2 immunotherapy in early breast cancer. Treatment noted: preoperative locoregional IRX-2 cytokine immunotherapy. Clones were sequenced by immunoSEQ multiplex PCR, and TCRdb holds only the in-frame ones, with some missing. This table has under 40,000 clones, 90% to 95% appearing once. The material was obtained from a patient treated with IRX-2 immunotherapy. These receptors were obtained from a human donor with breast cancer.

The chain links TRBV4-1 to TRBJ2-7; a weak D match, TRBD2 (6 bases). This CDR3 is built from 15 residues. Germline CDR1 MGHRA, CDR2 YSYEKL. V lost 1 base and J lost 1, with 11 bases in between. The chain's CDR3 is CASSQGNGGSYEQYF. The CDR3, as DNA: TGCGCCAGCAGCCAAGGGAACGGGGGTTCCTACGAGCAGTACTTC.

The rearrangement joins TRBV5-1 to TRBJ2-3, with TRBD2 matching over 14 bases. This CDR3 spans 16 amino acids. Trimming took 7 bases from V and 2 from J; bases not matched to a gene: 6. CDR1 SGHRS and CDR2 YFSETQ come from the germline V gene. CDR3 protein: CASRTSGGSYTDTQYF. The CDR3 region has the DNA TGCGCCAGCCGGACTAGCGGGGGGTCCTACACAGATACGCAGTATTTT.

V usage is TRBV27 and J usage is TRBJ1-5; D is undetermined. Deletions cut 3 bases from V and 0 bases from J, with 3 bases between. The CDR3 is 13 residues long. The germline V gene encodes CDR1 MNHEY and CDR2 SMNVEV (reference sequence). DNA for the CDR3: TGTGCCAGCAGTTTCAGTAGCAATCAGCCCCAGCATTTT. Translation gives CASSFSSNQPQHF.

The rearrangement links TRBV5-1 to TRBJ2-2; D remains ambiguous. Trimming left V 0 bases short and J 2 bases short, with 5 bases between. The CDR3 runs 14 residues. CDR1 and CDR2 (germline): SGHRS, YFSETQ. The CDR3 DNA follows: TGCGCCAGCAGCTTGGGGCCAAACACCGGGGAGCTGTTTTTT. Translation: CASSLGPNTGELFF.

V usage is TRBV9 and J usage is TRBJ2-3; D might be TRBD2 (6 bases). Germline V gene lookup returns CDR1 SGDLS and CDR2 YYNGEE. Trimming took 4 bases from V and 4 from J, leaving 13 bases between them. CDR3 length: 14 amino acids. CDR3 DNA sequence: TGTGCCAGCAGCCCCAGACTAGTCGCAGATACGCAGTATTTT. Its protein product is CASSPRLVADTQYF.

The chain couples TRBV12-2 to TRBJ1-2; the D segment call TRBD1 is taken from the table without a DNA check. TRBV12-2 is reported as a pseudogene. The CDR3 contains 16 residues. CDR3 DNA sequence: TGTGCAAGTCGCCTGGCGCCGGGACAGAAATCCTATGGCTACACCTTC. This gives the protein CASRLAPGQKSYGYTF.

The chain uses TRBV18 and TRBJ1-2, with TRBD1 matching 9 bases. This CDR3 is built from 14 residues. The germline V gene has CDR1 KGHSH and CDR2 LQKENI. The ends lost 4 bases at V and 4 bases at J; junction bases unmatched: 4. The DNA for the CDR3 is TGTGCCAGCTCACAAGGACAGGGGAGCTATGGCTACACCTTC. Translating it yields CASSQGQGSYGYTF.

In this sample, this clone turned up once. The V call is TRBV7-2, the J call TRBJ2-3; 13 bases are a match to TRBD2. The CDR3 runs 18 residues. After removal of 1 base from V and 6 bases from J, the junction contained 10 bases not matched to a gene. CDR1 is SGHTA, CDR2 FQGNSA, per germline. The CDR3, as DNA: TGTGCCAGCAGCTTAGTTTCGACTAGCGGGGGGCCGAAGGATACGCAGTATTTT. Encoded protein: CASSLVSTSGGPKDTQYF.

The V and J genes are TRBV7-9 and TRBJ1-3, with 9 bases lining up with TRBD1. V trimming: 8 bases; J trimming: 2 bases; junction bases outside the gene matches: 13. Germline CDR1 SEHNR, CDR2 FQNEAQ (reference sequence). This CDR3 comprises 17 residues. CDR3 region: CASRTSETGGTGNTIYF. In DNA form, the CDR3 reads TGTGCCAGCCGTACGAGTGAGACAGGGGGGACTGGAAACACCATATATTTT.

Notes on this clone: One end of the junction varies from germline; a read error may be responsible. J is TRBJ2-5 and V is TRBV7-7; the D is unclear. CDR1 is SSHAT, CDR2 FNYEAQ, per germline (reference sequence). The CDR3 contains 14 residues. The CDR3 spells CASSLGPDRETQYF. CDR3 DNA: TGTGCTAGCAGCTTAGGCCCAGACCGGGAGACCCAGTACTTC.

J is TRBJ2-5 and V is TRBV11-3; D might be TRBD2 (6 bases). V lost 5 bases, J lost 4 bases, and 23 bases lay in between. The CDR3 length is 17 residues. The germline CDR1 and CDR2 sequences are SGHNT and YENEEA. The CDR3 region is CASSPSSISGGGETQYF. The CDR3 DNA reads as TGTGCCAGCAGCCCCTCTTCTATAAGTGGGGGAGGAGAGACCCAGTACTTC.

The chain uses TRBV11-2 and TRBJ1-6, with D possibly being TRBD1 (6 bases). The length of the CDR3 is 15 residues. Per the germline V gene, CDR1 is SGHAT and CDR2 is FQNNGV. V was pared by 5 bases and J by 7 bases, with 15 bases between. This CDR3 is CASSDRSTTNSPLHF. The CDR3 nucleotides read TGTGCCAGCAGCGACAGGAGTACGACAAATTCACCCCTCCACTTT.

This chain connects TRBV28 to TRBJ1-3; no clear D. Deletions cut 6 bases from V and 2 bases from J, with 5 bases between. In germline, CDR1 is MDHEN, CDR2 SYDVKM. The CDR3 spans 12 residues. The DNA for the CDR3 is TGTGCCAGCAGCTTTACTGGAAACACCATATATTTT. Translating gives CASSFTGNTIYF.

This rearrangement joins TRBV18 to TRBJ1-1, with D possibly being TRBD1 (5 bases). The ends were cut back, 3 bases at V and 6 bases at J, with 11 bases in the middle. This CDR3 comprises 13 residues. From germline, CDR1 is KGHSH and CDR2 LQKENI. The CDR3 coding sequence is TGTGCCAGCTCACCCGACAGAGCTTCTGAAGCTTTCTTT. Its protein is CASSPDRASEAFF.

The chain combines TRBV19 with TRBJ1-1; the D is unclear. The CDR3 length is 14 residues. With 7 bases removed from V and 3 bases from J, the gap between germline ends came to 15 bases. Germline loops: CDR1 LNHDA, CDR2 SQIVND (reference sequence). In nucleotides, the CDR3 is TGTGCCAGTAACCCGACTCCGAGTGACACTGAAGCTTTCTTT. It codes for CASNPTPSDTEAFF.

This clone appeared a single time. The chain recombines TRBV2 with TRBJ2-5; tentatively, D is TRBD2 (6 bases). The CDR3 sequence is 14 residues long. Per germline, CDR1 SNHLY and CDR2 FYNNEI. The ends were cut back, 3 bases at V and 5 bases at J, with 13 bases in the middle. CDR3 coding DNA: TGTGCCAGCAGTGACGACTGGCGGGGTGAGACCCAGTACTTC. Protein product: CASSDDWRGETQYF.

The chain joins TRBV29-1 to TRBJ2-1; 8 bases line up with TRBD2. V lost 3 bases, J lost 0 bases, and 10 bases stayed unmatched. This CDR3 has 17 residues. Looked up from germline, CDR1 is SQVTM and CDR2 is ANQGSEA. CDR3 DNA: TGCAGCGTTGACGGTCTAGCGGGCCGGCACTCCTACAATGAGCAGTTCTTC. As protein: CSVDGLAGRHSYNEQFF.

The V call is TRBV29-1, the J call TRBJ2-7; TRBD2 is a possible D gene (5 bases). The CDR3 has 16 amino acids. Germline CDR1 reads SQVTM; CDR2 reads ANQGSEA. The germline V and J ends were trimmed by 4 bases and 5 bases, with 24 bases remaining between them. This CDR3 reads CSVASTPPGGGDEQYF. CDR3 DNA sequence: TGCAGCGTTGCGTCGACTCCCCCCGGAGGCGGTGACGAGCAGTACTTC.

The genes are TRBV30 and TRBJ2-1; D ambiguous. The ends were cut back, 0 bases at V and 13 bases at J, with 16 bases in the middle. The CDR3 contains 13 residues. Germline CDR1 reads GTSNPN; CDR2 reads SVGIG (reference sequence). The CDR3 protein is CAWSVNPNIRQFF. The CDR3 coding sequence is TGTGCCTGGAGTGTAAATCCCAACATTCGTCAGTTCTTC.

This clone was counted a few times. The chain joins TRBV7-3 to TRBJ1-6, with unresolved D. CDR3 length: 13 amino acids. The germline V gene encodes CDR1 SGHTA and CDR2 FQGTGA. V lost 4 bases, J lost 6 bases, and 7 bases lay in between. CDR3 protein: CASSSSRNSPLHF. The CDR3 DNA is TGTGCCAGCAGCTCGAGCCGTAATTCACCCCTCCACTTT.

The J gene is TRBJ1-6, the V gene TRBV15; no clear D gene. CDR3 length: 12 amino acids. Trimming took off 0 bases at V and 18 bases at J, with 12 bases between the two ends. Germline loops: CDR1 LNHNV, CDR2 YYDKDF (reference sequence). CDR3 coding DNA: TGTGCCACCAGCAGAGATGACGGCAGGCCCCACTTT. Translating it yields CATSRDDGRPHF.

The V call is TRBV5-4, the J call TRBJ2-1, with D unclear. The germline V gene has CDR1 SGHNT and CDR2 YYREEE (reference sequence). The CDR3 spans 13 residues. Trimming pared 2 bases from V and 3 bases from J, leaving 6 bases between. CDR3 bases: TGTGCCAGCAGCTTCAACCTCTACAATGAGCAGTTCTTC. This translates into CASSFNLYNEQFF. Supplemented by reference TRBV5-4 and TRBJ2-1, the full variable domain reads ETGVTQSPTHLIKTRGQQVTLRCSSQSGHNTVSWYQQALGQGPQFIFQYYREEENGRGNFPPRFSGLQFPNYSSELNVNALELDDSALYLCASSFNLYNEQFFGPGTRLTVL.

The rearrangement uses TRBV14 and TRBJ2-7, with 7 nucleotides matching TRBD1. The CDR3 totals 15 residues. Trimming removed 3 bases from V and 0 bases from J; junction bases left unmatched: 5. In germline, CDR1 is SGHDN, CDR2 FVKESK. CDR3 in DNA: TGTGCCAGCAGCCACGTCCGACAGGGCTCCTACGAGCAGTACTTC. It specifies CASSHVRQGSYEQYF.

The chain has TRBV6-1 and TRBJ1-1; D unresolved. The germline CDR1 and CDR2 sequences are MNHNS and SASEGT. The CDR3 consists of 11 residues. Between the trimmed V and J ends, which lost 8 bases and 11 bases, there was a span of 15 bases. The CDR3 spells CASPRPAEAFF. The CDR3 region has the DNA TGTGCCAGCCCGCGACCGGCGGAGGCTTTCTTT.

The V and J genes are TRBV4-1 and TRBJ2-6, with a weak D call TRBD2 (6 bases). Germline values: CDR1 MGHRA, CDR2 YSYEKL. V shed 9 bases and J shed 0 bases, with 15 bases lying between them. This CDR3 is built from 16 residues. The CDR3 is CASAGGLVSGANVLTF. Here the CDR3 DNA reads TGCGCCAGTGCCGGGGGACTCGTCTCTGGGGCCAACGTCCTGACTTTC.

This rearrangement joins TRBV7-9 to TRBJ2-5; a possible D gene is TRBD1 (5 bases). Germline loops: CDR1 SEHNR, CDR2 FQNEAQ (reference sequence). V was cut by 3 bases and J by 3 bases, with 8 bases left in between. CDR3 length: 13 amino acids. The CDR3 reads CASSFQGEETQYF. The CDR3 nucleotides read TGTGCCAGCAGCTTTCAAGGGGAAGAGACCCAGTACTTC. The full variable domain, rest sourced from reference TRBV7-9 and TRBJ2-5, is DTGVSQNPRHKITKRGQNVTFRCDPISEHNRLYWYRQTLGQGPEFLTYFQNEAQLEKSRLLSDRFSAERPKGSFSTLEIQRTEQGDSAMYLCASSFQGEETQYFGPGTRLLVL.